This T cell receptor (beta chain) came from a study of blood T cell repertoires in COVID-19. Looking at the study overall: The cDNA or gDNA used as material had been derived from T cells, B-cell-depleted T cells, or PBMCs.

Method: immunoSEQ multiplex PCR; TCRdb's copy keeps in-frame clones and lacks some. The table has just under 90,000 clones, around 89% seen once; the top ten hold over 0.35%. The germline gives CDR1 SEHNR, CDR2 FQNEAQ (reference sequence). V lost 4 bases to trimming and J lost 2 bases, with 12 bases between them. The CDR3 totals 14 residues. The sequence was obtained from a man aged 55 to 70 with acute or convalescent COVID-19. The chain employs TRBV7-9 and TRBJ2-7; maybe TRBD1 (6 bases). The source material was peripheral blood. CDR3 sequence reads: CASSSRDTTYEQYF. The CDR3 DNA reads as TGTGCCAGCAGCTCCCGGGACACCACCTACGAGCAGTACTTC.